This T cell receptor (beta chain) was identified during a study of blood T cell repertoires in COVID-19. For the study at large: Samples taken during acute and convalescent COVID-19 were collected in the United States, Italy and Spain.

As processed by the authors: Estimated nucleated cell counts came from reference gene primer amplification. The table came from immunoSEQ multiplex PCR; TCRdb's copy has only in-frame clones and leaves some out. The V and J calls and clone size were taken over from that table, and D and trimming were inferred from the DNA. The sample lists under 200,000 clones, 70% to 90% occurring once. The sample comprised peripheral blood. The source is a man aged 70 or older with active or convalescent COVID-19.

The CDR3 loop reads CASRGQGPGNQPQHF. The CDR3 DNA follows: TGTGCCAGCAGAGGACAGGGGCCGGGCAATCAGCCCCAGCATTTT. This chain connects TRBV27 to TRBJ1-5; 9 nucleotides line up with TRBD1. Germline lookup yields CDR1 MNHEY and CDR2 SMNVEV (reference sequence). The CDR3 totals 15 residues. V lost 6 bases, J lost 2 bases, and 5 bases stayed unmatched.